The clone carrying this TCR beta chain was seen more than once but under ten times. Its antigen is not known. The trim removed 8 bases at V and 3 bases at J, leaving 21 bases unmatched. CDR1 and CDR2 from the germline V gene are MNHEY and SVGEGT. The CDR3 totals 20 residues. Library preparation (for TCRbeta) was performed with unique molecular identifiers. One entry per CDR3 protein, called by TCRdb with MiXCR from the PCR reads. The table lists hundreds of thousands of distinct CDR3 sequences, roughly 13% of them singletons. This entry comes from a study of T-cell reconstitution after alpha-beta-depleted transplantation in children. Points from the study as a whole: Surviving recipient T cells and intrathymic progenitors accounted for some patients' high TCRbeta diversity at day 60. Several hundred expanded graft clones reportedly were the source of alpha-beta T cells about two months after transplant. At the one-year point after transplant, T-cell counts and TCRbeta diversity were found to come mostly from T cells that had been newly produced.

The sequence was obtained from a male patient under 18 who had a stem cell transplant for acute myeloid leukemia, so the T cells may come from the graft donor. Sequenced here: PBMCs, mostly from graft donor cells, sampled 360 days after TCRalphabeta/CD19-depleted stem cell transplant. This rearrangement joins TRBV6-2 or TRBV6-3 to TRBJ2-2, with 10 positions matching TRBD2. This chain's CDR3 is CASAPERPSGSLEDTGELFF. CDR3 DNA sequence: TGTGCCAGCGCCCCCGAGAGGCCTAGCGGGAGCCTCGAGGACACCGGGGAGCTGTTTTTT.